The present T cell receptor (delta chain) was sequenced within a study of gamma-delta chains in newborns, infants, children. This clone rates as medium-sized. TCRdb reran clone calling via CATT on the reads. The sample lists 2,500 or so delta-chain clones, 8.5% to 10% seen once, with roughly a sixth in the top ten. V lost 3 bases to trimming and J lost 1 base; unmatched junction nucleotides: 5. CDR3 length: 17 residues. CDR1 is GEAIGNYY, CDR2 EKD, per germline. The clonotype was recovered from a child who was a newborn, infant or young child, either healthy, febrile or measles-vaccinated (not recorded which). The chain is built from TRDV2 and TRDJ3, with 7 bases lining up with TRDD3. The sequenced sample consisted of blood. This CDR3 reads CACDFTGESWDTRQMFF. In DNA form, the CDR3 reads TGTGCCTGTGACTTCACTGGGGAATCCTGGGACACCCGACAGATGTTTTTC.